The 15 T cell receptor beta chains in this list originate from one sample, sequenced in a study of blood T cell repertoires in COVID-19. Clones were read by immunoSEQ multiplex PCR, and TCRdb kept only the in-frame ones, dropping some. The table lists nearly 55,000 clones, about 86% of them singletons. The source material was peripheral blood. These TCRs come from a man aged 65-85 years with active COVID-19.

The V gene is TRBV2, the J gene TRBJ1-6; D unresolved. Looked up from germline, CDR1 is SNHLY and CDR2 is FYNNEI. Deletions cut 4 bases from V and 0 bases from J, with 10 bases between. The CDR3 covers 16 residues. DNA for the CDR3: TGTGCCAGCAGTGCGGCAGCGAGCTCCTATAATTCACCCCTCCACTTT. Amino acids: CASSAAASSYNSPLHF.

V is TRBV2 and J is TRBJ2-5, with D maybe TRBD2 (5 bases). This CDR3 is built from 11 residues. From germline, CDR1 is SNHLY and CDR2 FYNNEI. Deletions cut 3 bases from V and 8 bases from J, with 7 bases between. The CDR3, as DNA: TGTGCCAGCAGTGAGCCGGGAACCCAGTACTTC. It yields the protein CASSEPGTQYF.

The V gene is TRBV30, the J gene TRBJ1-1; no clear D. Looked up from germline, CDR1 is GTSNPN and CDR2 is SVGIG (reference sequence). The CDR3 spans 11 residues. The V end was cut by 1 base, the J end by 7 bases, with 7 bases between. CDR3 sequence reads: CAWSGAHEAFF. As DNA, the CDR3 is TGTGCCTGGAGTGGAGCGCATGAAGCTTTCTTT. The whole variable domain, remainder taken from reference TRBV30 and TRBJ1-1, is SQTIHQWPATLVQPVGSPLSLECTVEGTSNPNLYWYRQAAGRGLQLLFYSVGIGQISSEVPQNLSASRPQDRQFILSSKKLLLSDSGFYLCAWSGAHEAFFGQGTRLTVV.

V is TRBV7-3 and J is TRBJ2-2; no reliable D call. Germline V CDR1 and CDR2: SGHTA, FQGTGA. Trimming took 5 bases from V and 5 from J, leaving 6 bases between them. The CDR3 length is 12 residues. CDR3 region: CASSKSTGELFF. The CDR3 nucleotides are TGTGCCAGCAGCAAATCAACCGGGGAGCTGTTTTTT.

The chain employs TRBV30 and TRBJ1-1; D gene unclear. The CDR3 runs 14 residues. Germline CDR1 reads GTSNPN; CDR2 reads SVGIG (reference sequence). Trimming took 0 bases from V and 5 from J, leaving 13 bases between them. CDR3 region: CAWSVGGEWTEAFF. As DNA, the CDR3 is TGTGCCTGGAGTGTAGGCGGGGAATGGACTGAAGCTTTCTTT. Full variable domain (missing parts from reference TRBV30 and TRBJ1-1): SQTIHQWPATLVQPVGSPLSLECTVEGTSNPNLYWYRQAAGRGLQLLFYSVGIGQISSEVPQNLSASRPQDRQFILSSKKLLLSDSGFYLCAWSVGGEWTEAFFGQGTRLTVV.

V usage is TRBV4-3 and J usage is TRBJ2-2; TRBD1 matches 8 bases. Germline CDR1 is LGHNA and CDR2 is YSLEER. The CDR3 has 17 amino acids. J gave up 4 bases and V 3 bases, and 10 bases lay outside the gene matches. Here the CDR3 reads CASSHPSDRVGTGELFF. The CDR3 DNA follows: TGCGCCAGCAGCCACCCCTCGGACAGGGTTGGCACCGGGGAGCTGTTTTTT.

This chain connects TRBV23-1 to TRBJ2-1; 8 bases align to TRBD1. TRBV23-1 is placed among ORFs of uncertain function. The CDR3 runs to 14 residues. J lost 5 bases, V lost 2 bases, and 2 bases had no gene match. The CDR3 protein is CASSQRGQDNEQFF. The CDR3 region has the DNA TGCGCCAGCAGTCAACGGGGACAGGACAATGAGCAGTTCTTC.

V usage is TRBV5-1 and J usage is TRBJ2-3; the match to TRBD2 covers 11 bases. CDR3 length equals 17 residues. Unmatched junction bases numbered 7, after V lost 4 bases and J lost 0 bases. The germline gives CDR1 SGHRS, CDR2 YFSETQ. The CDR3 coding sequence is TGCGCCAGCAGCGCCCTAGCGGGGGGACTGAGCACAGATACGCAGTATTTT. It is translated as CASSALAGGLSTDTQYF.

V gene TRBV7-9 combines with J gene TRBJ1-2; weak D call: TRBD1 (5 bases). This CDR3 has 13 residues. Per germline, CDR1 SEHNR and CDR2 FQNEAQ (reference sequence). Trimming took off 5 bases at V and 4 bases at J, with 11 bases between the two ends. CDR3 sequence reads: CASSPGTVYGYTF. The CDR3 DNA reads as TGTGCCAGCAGCCCCGGGACTGTCTATGGCTACACCTTC.

Here the CDR3 DNA reads TGCGCCAGCAGCCCAAGCGGCAGGAGCTATGGCTACACCTTC. It translates to CASSPSGRSYGYTF. This chain joins TRBV5-1 and TRBJ1-2; D gene ambiguous. There are 14 residues in the CDR3. Trimming removed 4 bases at V and 4 bases at J, with 14 bases between. The germline V gene has CDR1 SGHRS and CDR2 YFSETQ. Using reference TRBV5-1 and TRBJ1-2 for the parts outside the CDR3, the full variable domain is KAGVTQTPRYLIKTRGQQVTLSCSPISGHRSVSWYQQTPGQGLQFLFEYFSETQRNKGNFPGRFSGRQFSNSRSEMNVSTLELGDSALYLCASSPSGRSYGYTFGSGTRLTVV.

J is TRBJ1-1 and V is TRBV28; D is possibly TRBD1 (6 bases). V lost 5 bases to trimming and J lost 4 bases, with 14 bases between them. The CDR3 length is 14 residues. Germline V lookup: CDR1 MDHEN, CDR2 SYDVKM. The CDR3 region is CASSRGGRSTEAFF. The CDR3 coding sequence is TGTGCCAGCAGTAGGGGGGGCCGTAGCACTGAAGCTTTCTTT.

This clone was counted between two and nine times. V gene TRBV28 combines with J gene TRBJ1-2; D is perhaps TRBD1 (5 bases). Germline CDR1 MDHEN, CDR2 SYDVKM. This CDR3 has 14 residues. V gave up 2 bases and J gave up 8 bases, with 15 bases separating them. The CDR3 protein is CASSLTGTGGGYTF. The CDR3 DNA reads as TGTGCCAGCAGTTTAACGGGGACGGGGGGAGGCTACACCTTC.

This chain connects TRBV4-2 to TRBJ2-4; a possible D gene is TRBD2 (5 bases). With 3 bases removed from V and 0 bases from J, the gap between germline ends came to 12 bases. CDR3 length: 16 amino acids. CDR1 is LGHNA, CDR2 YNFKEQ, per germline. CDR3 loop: CASSQEVILAKNIQYF. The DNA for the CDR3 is TGTGCCAGCAGCCAGGAGGTAATCCTAGCCAAAAACATTCAGTACTTC.

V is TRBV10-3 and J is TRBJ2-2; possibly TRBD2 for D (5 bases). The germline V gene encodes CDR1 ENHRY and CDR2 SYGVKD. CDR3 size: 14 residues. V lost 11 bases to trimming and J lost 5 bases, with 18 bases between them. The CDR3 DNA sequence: TGTGCCGTAGACCGACGGGAACAGACCGGGGAGCTGTTTTTT. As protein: CAVDRREQTGELFF.

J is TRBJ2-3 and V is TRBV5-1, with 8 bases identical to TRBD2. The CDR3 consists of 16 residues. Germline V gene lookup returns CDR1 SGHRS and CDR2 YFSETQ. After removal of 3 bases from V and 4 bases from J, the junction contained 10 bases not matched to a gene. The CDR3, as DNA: TGCGCCAGCAGCTGGAATCTGGCGGGGGGACCAGATACGCAGTATTTT. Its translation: CASSWNLAGGPDTQYF.